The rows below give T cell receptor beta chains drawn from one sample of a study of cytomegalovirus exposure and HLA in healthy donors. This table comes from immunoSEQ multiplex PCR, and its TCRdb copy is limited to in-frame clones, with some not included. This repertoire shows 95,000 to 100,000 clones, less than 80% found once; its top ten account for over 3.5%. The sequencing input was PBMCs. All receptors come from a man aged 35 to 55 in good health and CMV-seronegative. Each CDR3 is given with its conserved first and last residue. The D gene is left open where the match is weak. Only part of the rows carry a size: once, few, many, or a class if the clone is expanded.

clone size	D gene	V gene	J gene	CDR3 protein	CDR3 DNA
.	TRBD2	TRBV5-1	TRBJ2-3	CASSPGLAGVDTQYF	TGCGCCAGCAGCCCTGGACTAGCGGGGGTGGATACGCAGTATTTT
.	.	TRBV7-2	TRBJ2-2	CASSLEWESGELLF	TGTGCCAGCAGCTTAGAATGGGAGTCCGGGGAGCTGCTTTTT
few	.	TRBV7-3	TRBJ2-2	CASSLEATAGELFF	TGTGCCAGCAGCTTAGAGGCCACCGCCGGGGAGCTGTTTTTT
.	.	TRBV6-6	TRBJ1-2	CASREGGVHYGYTF	TGTGCCAGCAGGGAAGGAGGGGTCCACTATGGCTACACCTTC
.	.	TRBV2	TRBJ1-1	CASSETQTTEAFF	TGTGCCAGCAGTGAAACCCAGACAACTGAAGCTTTCTTT
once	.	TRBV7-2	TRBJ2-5	CASSLGGGALETQYF	TGTGCCAGCAGCTTAGGTGGGGGGGCCCTCGAGACCCAGTACTTC
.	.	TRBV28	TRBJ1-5	CASSVTAGGDQPQHF	TGTGCCAGCAGTGTAACGGCGGGGGGTGACCAGCCCCAGCATTTT
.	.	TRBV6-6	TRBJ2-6	CASASSGANVLTF	TGTGCCAGCGCGAGCTCTGGGGCCAACGTCCTGACTTTC
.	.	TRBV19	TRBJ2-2	CASSPGQKAGELFF	TGTGCCAGTAGTCCGGGACAAAAGGCCGGGGAGCTGTTTTTT
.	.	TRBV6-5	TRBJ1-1	CASTPVKGVKAFF	TGTGCCAGCACCCCCGTGAAGGGGGTAAAAGCTTTCTTT
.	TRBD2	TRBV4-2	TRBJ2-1	CASSQERGANEQFF	TGTGCCAGCAGCCAAGAGCGGGGGGCGAATGAGCAGTTCTTC
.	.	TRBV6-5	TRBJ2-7	CASRALGEQYF	TGTGCCAGCAGGGCTCTTGGCGAGCAGTACTTC
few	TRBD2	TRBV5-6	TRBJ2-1	CASSSRDYLLSNEQFF	TGTGCCAGCAGCTCCAGGGACTACTTGCTGAGCAATGAGCAGTTCTTC
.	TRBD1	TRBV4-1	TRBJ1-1	CASSQRTGNTEAFF	TGCGCCAGCAGCCAACGGACAGGGAACACTGAAGCTTTCTTT
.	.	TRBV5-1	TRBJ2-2	CASSLSEAGELFF	TGCGCCAGCAGCTTGAGTGAGGCCGGGGAGCTGTTTTTT
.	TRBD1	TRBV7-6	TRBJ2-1	CASSLAAQGYEQFF	TGTGCCAGCAGCTTAGCCGCACAGGGGTATGAGCAGTTCTTC
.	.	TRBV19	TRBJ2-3	CASSPGPGSGTDTQYF	TGTGCCAGTAGCCCTGGACCGGGCTCGGGGACAGATACGCAGTATTTT
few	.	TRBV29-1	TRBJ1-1	CSVEEGMNTEAFF	TGCAGCGTTGAGGAGGGGATGAACACTGAAGCTTTCTTT
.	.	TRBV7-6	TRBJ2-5	CASTTQETQYF	TGTGCCAGCACCACTCAAGAGACCCAGTACTTC
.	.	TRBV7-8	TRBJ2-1	CASSLGGSGNEQFF	TGTGCCAGCAGCTTAGGTGGGTCGGGGAATGAGCAGTTCTTC
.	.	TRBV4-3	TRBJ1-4	CASSQGGPGEKLFF	TGCGCCAGCAGCCAAGGGGGGCCGGGTGAAAAACTGTTTTTT
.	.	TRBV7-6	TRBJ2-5	CASSPKETQYF	TGTGCCAGCAGCCCTAAAGAGACCCAGTACTTC
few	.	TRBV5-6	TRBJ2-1	CASSPTGLFNEQFF	TGTGCCAGCAGCCCTACGGGACTTTTCAATGAGCAGTTCTTC
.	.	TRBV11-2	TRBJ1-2	CASSLDQGTEGYTF	TGTGCCAGCAGCTTAGATCAGGGGACGGAGGGCTACACCTTC
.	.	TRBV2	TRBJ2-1	CASSEEGAVSSEFF	TGTGCCAGCAGTGAGGAGGGGGCTGTGAGTAGTGAATTCTTC
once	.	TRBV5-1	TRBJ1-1	CASSSRTANTEAFF	TGCGCCAGCAGCAGTCGGACAGCAAACACTGAAGCTTTCTTT
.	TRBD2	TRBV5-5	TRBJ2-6	CASSLAGSGGFSGANVLTF	TGTGCCAGCAGCTTGGCCGGTAGCGGGGGGTTTTCTGGGGCCAACGTCCTGACTTTC
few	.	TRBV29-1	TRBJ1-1	CSVAKQGMNTEAFF	TGCAGCGTCGCAAAACAGGGAATGAACACTGAAGCTTTCTTT
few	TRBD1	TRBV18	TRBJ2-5	CASSPLPGQGETQYF	TGTGCCAGCTCACCACTGCCGGGACAGGGTGAGACCCAGTACTTC
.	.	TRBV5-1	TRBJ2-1	CASSLSGSSYNEQFF	TGCGCCAGCAGCTTATCGGGTAGCTCCTACAATGAGCAGTTCTTC
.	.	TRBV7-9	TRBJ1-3	CASSLVTGGNTIYF	TGTGCCAGCAGCTTAGTCACAGGGGGAAACACCATATATTTT
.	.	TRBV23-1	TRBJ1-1	CASSQEGEGTEAFF	TGCGCCAGCAGTCAGGAGGGAGAGGGGACTGAAGCTTTCTTT
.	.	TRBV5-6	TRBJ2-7	CASSRRGRDNYEQYF	TGTGCCAGCAGCCGACGGGGCAGGGACAACTACGAGCAGTACTTC
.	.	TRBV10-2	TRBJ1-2	CASTITGYYGYTF	TGCGCCAGTACCATTACAGGTTACTATGGCTACACCTTC
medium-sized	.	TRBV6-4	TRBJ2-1	CASSDSNGGGPNEQFF	TGTGCCAGCAGTGACTCTAATGGGGGGGGGCCAAATGAGCAGTTCTTC
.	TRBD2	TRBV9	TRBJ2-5	CASSVGASGAVETQYF	TGTGCCAGCAGCGTAGGGGCTAGCGGGGCGGTCGAGACCCAGTACTTC
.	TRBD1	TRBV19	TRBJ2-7	CASRRTGSSYEQYF	TGTGCCAGTAGGCGGACAGGGAGCTCCTACGAGCAGTACTTC
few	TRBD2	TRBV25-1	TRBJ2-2	CASSEVGLAGGGPGELFF	TGTGCCAGCAGTGAAGTAGGACTAGCGGGGGGGGGCCCCGGGGAGCTGTTTTTT
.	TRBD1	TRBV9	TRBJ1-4	CASSPGQGGEKLFF	TGTGCCAGCAGCCCGGGACAGGGGGGTGAAAAACTGTTTTTT
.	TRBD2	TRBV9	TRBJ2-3	CASSRGGAVDTQYF	TGTGCCAGCAGCCGCGGGGGGGCTGTAGATACGCAGTATTTT
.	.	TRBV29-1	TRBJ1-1	CSVTDSLNTEAFF	TGCAGCGTGACGGACAGTTTGAACACTGAAGCTTTCTTT